Below are 20 T cell receptor beta chains sequenced from a single sample in a study of cytomegalovirus exposure and HLA in healthy donors (dated by TCRdb to 2017 to 2019). The library was built by means of the immunoSEQ multiplex PCR assay. The multiplex PCR relied on a mix of 60 forward primers for TCR Vbeta segments and 13 reverse primers for TCR Jbeta segments. TCRdb's version of the immuneACCESS table is confined to in-frame rearrangements and falls short of the full clone set. An unresolved V gene accounts for under half of the shortfall where checked; the remainder is of unknown origin. The sample profile shows around 250,000 clones; around 81% of them were found once. Of the sample, less than 9% falls within the top ten clones. Sequenced sample: PBMCs. These TCRs come from a woman aged 60-70 years in good health and CMV-seropositive.

The rearrangement uses TRBV29-1 and TRBJ2-7; perhaps TRBD1 as D (5 bases). CDR3 length: 13 residues. The germline V gene encodes CDR1 SQVTM and CDR2 ANQGSEA. Deletions cut 4 bases from V and 6 bases from J, with 16 bases between. The CDR3 DNA reads as TGCAGCGTTGGGGGCCCTCAGAGTGCCGAGCAGTACTTC. Translated, it gives CSVGGPQSAEQYF.

This clone was counted a few times. V gene TRBV2 combines with J gene TRBJ1-5; D is unclear. The germline V gene encodes CDR1 SNHLY and CDR2 FYNNEI. The CDR3 loop spans 13 amino acids. Trimming shortened V by 2 bases and J by 7 bases, and 9 bases separated the two germline ends. The CDR3 is CASSELLRQPQHF. In nucleotides, the CDR3 is TGTGCCAGCAGTGAACTTCTCAGGCAGCCCCAGCATTTT.

This rearrangement joins TRBV29-1 to TRBJ2-1; TRBD2 matches at 13 bases. Trimming removed 0 bases from V and 2 bases from J; junction bases left unmatched: 4. CDR3 length: 17 amino acids. Germline CDR1 SQVTM, CDR2 ANQGSEA. This CDR3 is CSVEETGLAGPYNEQFF. CDR3 bases: TGCAGCGTTGAAGAGACGGGACTAGCGGGACCCTACAATGAGCAGTTCTTC.

The chain couples TRBV25-1 to TRBJ1-2; TRBD1 aligns across 9 bases. Germline CDR1 reads MGHDK; CDR2 reads SYGVNS. After removal of 4 bases from V and 5 bases from J, the junction contained 11 bases not matched to a gene. The CDR3 has 16 amino acids. The CDR3: CASSGSNRGRGYGYTF. DNA of the CDR3: TGTGCCAGCAGTGGATCTAACAGGGGGCGCGGGTATGGCTACACCTTC.

This rearrangement joins TRBV7-9 to TRBJ2-1; 7 bases are shared with TRBD1. Trimming removed 3 bases from V and 4 bases from J; junction bases left unmatched: 6. Germline assignment: CDR1 SEHNR and CDR2 FQNEAQ (reference sequence). The CDR3 consists of 15 residues. The CDR3 DNA is TGTGCCAGCAGCTTTCCCCGGGACAGTTACAATGAGCAGTTCTTC. It specifies CASSFPRDSYNEQFF.

This clone was seen a handful of times. The chain uses TRBV2 and TRBJ1-5; D possibly corresponds to TRBD1 (5 bases). The CDR3 extends over 14 amino acids. The V gene's germline CDR1 is SNHLY and CDR2 FYNNEI. Trimming removed 2 bases at V and 4 bases at J, with 9 bases between. The CDR3 nucleotides are TGTGCCAGCAGTGAACAGACAGATAATCAGCCCCAGCATTTT. It codes for CASSEQTDNQPQHF.

The chain uses TRBV29-1 and TRBJ2-1; 9 bases line up with TRBD1. Trimming removed 8 bases from V and 7 bases from J; junction bases left unmatched: 9. The CDR3 runs to 13 residues. Germline assignment: CDR1 SQVTM and CDR2 ANQGSEA. CDR3 protein: CSTYRGRGNEQFF. The CDR3 bases are TGCAGCACTTACAGGGGGCGCGGGAATGAGCAGTTCTTC.

V usage is TRBV6-1 and J usage is TRBJ2-3, with TRBD2 identical over 9 bases. Trimming cost V 8 bases and J 6 bases; bases outside gene matches: 6. Germline values: CDR1 MNHNS, CDR2 SASEGT. The CDR3 has 13 residues. The CDR3 region is CASSREGLDTQYF. The CDR3 DNA is TGTGCCAGCTCGCGGGAGGGCCTTGATACGCAGTATTTT.

This chain joins TRBV20-1 and TRBJ2-1, with TRBD2 identical over 9 bases. The CDR3 length is 11 residues. J was trimmed by 9 bases and V by 7 bases; bases with no gene match: 4. Looked up from germline, CDR1 is DFQATT and CDR2 is SNEGSKA (reference sequence). CDR3 DNA: TGCAGTGGAATAGCGGGAGCTGAGCAGTTCTTC. This gives the protein CSGIAGAEQFF.

The chain couples TRBV28 to TRBJ2-7; 7 bases map to TRBD1. CDR3 size: 15 residues. V was pared by 6 bases and J by 3 bases, with 11 bases of the junction left unmatched. The germline V gene encodes CDR1 MDHEN and CDR2 SYDVKM. Written as DNA, the CDR3 is TGTGCCAGCAGGCGACAACAGGGGACGGGCTACGAGCAGTACTTC. Protein: CASRRQQGTGYEQYF.

The rearrangement links TRBV30 to TRBJ1-5, with a possible D match to TRBD1 (6 bases). The germline V gene has CDR1 GTSNPN and CDR2 SVGIG (reference sequence). CDR3 length: 17 residues. Trimming stripped 1 base from V and 0 bases from J, with 16 bases between. CDR3 residues: CAWSGPLGHLSNQPQHF. Written as DNA, the CDR3 is TGTGCCTGGAGTGGTCCTCTGGGACACCTTAGCAATCAGCCCCAGCATTTT.

The count of this clone is one. The chain joins TRBV9 to TRBJ2-3; TRBD2 aligns across 13 bases. The ends lost 0 bases at V and 3 bases at J; junction bases unmatched: 10. The CDR3 spans 19 residues. Germline V gene sequence: CDR1 SGDLS, CDR2 YYNGEE. The CDR3 DNA follows: TGTGCCAGCAGCGTAGAGGTTAGGGGACTAGCGGGATTTACAGATACGCAGTATTTT. Its translation: CASSVEVRGLAGFTDTQYF.

For the CDR3, the DNA is TGTGCCAGCAGCTTAGATCCAGGGTTCTACGAGCAGTACTTC. It encodes CASSLDPGFYEQYF. V usage is TRBV11-2 and J usage is TRBJ2-7; maybe TRBD1 (5 bases). The V end lost 0 bases, the J end lost 3 bases, and 9 bases lay between the germline ends. Germline CDR1 is SGHAT and CDR2 is FQNNGV. The CDR3 loop spans 14 amino acids. Variable domain in full (rest from reference TRBV11-2 and TRBJ2-7): EAGVAQSPRYKIIEKRQSVAFWCNPISGHATLYWYQQILGQGPKLLIQFQNNGVVDDSQLPKDRFSAERLKGVDSTLKIQPAKLEDSAVYLCASSLDPGFYEQYFGPGTRLTVT.

The genes are TRBV28 and TRBJ1-1, with D unresolved. There are 16 residues in the CDR3. Per the germline V gene, CDR1 is MDHEN and CDR2 is SYDVKM. Trimming took off 5 bases at V and 1 base at J, with 17 bases between the two ends. The CDR3 loop reads CASSPIQWFGNTEAFF. CDR3 nucleotide sequence: TGTGCCAGCAGTCCCATACAGTGGTTCGGGAACACTGAAGCTTTCTTT.

Here the CDR3 reads CASSWSTSGSDTQYF. CDR3 nucleotide sequence: TGTGCCAGTAGTTGGTCGACTAGCGGGAGTGATACGCAGTATTTT. This chain joins TRBV19 and TRBJ2-3, with 12 bases aligning to TRBD2. Germline loops: CDR1 LNHDA, CDR2 SQIVND (reference sequence). CDR3 length equals 15 residues. V lost 5 bases to trimming and J lost 6 bases; unmatched junction nucleotides: 6.

In this sample, this clone turned up a few times. The chain has TRBV5-1 and TRBJ2-1, with 15 bases that match TRBD2. CDR1 is SGHRS and CDR2 is YFSETQ in the germline V gene. There are 17 residues in the CDR3. J gave up 4 bases and V 1 base, and 3 bases lay outside the gene matches. The CDR3 DNA reads TGCGCCAGCAGCTTGAGGACTAGCGGGAGGGCATACAATGAGCAGTTCTTC. It specifies CASSLRTSGRAYNEQFF.

The CDR3 DNA reads TGTGCCAGTAGTATGGGGGCAGGGTCCCAAGAGACCCAGTACTTC. Translating it yields CASSMGAGSQETQYF. This rearrangement joins TRBV19 to TRBJ2-5; D possibly corresponds to TRBD1 (6 bases). The CDR3 loop spans 15 amino acids. In germline, CDR1 is LNHDA, CDR2 SQIVND (reference sequence). The germline V and J ends were trimmed by 3 bases and 1 base, with 12 bases remaining between them.

The V gene is TRBV28, the J gene TRBJ2-7, with a tentative D call TRBD1 (5 bases). This CDR3 is 15 amino acids long. From germline, CDR1 is MDHEN and CDR2 SYDVKM. V was clipped by 3 bases and J by 0 bases, with 12 bases between them. The DNA for the CDR3 is TGTGCCAGCAGTTTGGTGGGGCTGAGCTCCTACGAGCAGTACTTC. It is translated as CASSLVGLSSYEQYF.

V and J are TRBV18 and TRBJ2-2, with D perhaps matching TRBD2 (5 bases). Germline-derived CDR1 and CDR2 are KGHSH and LQKENI. CDR3 size: 12 residues. V dropped 2 bases and J dropped 7 bases, with 5 bases sitting between them. CDR3: CASSPAGGELFF. The CDR3 bases are TGTGCCAGCTCACCAGCGGGCGGGGAGCTGTTTTTT. The complete variable domain, with remaining parts taken from reference TRBV18 and TRBJ2-2, reads NAGVMQNPRHLVRRRGQEARLRCSPMKGHSHVYWYRQLPEEGLKFMVYLQKENIIDESGMPKERFSAEFPKEGPSILRIQQVVRGDSAAYFCASSPAGGELFFGEGSRLTVL.

The chain is built from TRBV27 and TRBJ2-1, with 7 bases matching TRBD2. This CDR3 region has 16 residues. Trimming cost V 3 bases and J 15 bases; bases outside gene matches: 20. Germline-derived CDR1 and CDR2 are MNHEY and SMNVEV (reference sequence). CDR3 coding DNA: TGTGCCAGCAGTTTGGCGCTCCTCCGGAGACTAGCCCCCGGGTTCTTC. Protein sequence: CASSLALLRRLAPGFF.